These T cell receptor beta chains were read from a single sample in a study of human T cells and chemical hapten exposure. Each CDR3 protein gets one entry after TCRdb re-called the RACE reads with MiXCR. The sample includes 35,000 to 45,000 distinct CDR3 sequences, 9.5% to 10% of them seen just once. The sequencing here drew on whole blood, taken in connection with sensitization to the hapten diphenylcyclopropenone (DPC). All receptors derive from a woman aged 25 to 39 with alopecia areata. Some clones in this sample may be carry-over from other donors' samples. CDR3s include the opening cysteine and the closing phenylalanine or tryptophan. The order of the fields is clone size, D gene, J gene, V gene, CDR3 protein, CDR3 DNA. The D gene is left open where the match is weak. Size is omitted from some rows. Given values are once, few, many or a class for expanded clones.

>many|TRBD1|TRBJ1-2|TRBV5-1
CASSLGTGSGYTF
TGCGCCAGCAGCTTGGGGACAGGTTCTGGCTACACCTTC
>many|.|TRBJ2-4|TRBV12-3/TRBV12-4
CASSSRRTDQYF
TGTGCCAGCAGTTCCAGGAGGACAGATCAGTACTTC
>.|TRBD2|TRBJ2-5|TRBV2
CASSEGGSGVPQYF
TGTGCCAGCAGTGAAGGCGGTAGCGGGGTACCCCAGTACTTC
>few|.|TRBJ2-5|TRBV3-1
CASSQGGSQETQYF
TGTGCCAGCAGCCAGGGCGGATCGCAAGAGACCCAGTACTTC
>.|.|TRBJ2-5|TRBV29-1
CSAADSRRETQYF
TGCAGCGCCGCGGACAGCAGGCGGGAGACCCAGTACTTC
>many|.|TRBJ1-1|TRBV7-2
CASSLWGNTEAFF
TGTGCCAGCAGCTTATGGGGGAACACTGAAGCTTTCTTT
>.|.|TRBJ1-5|TRBV3-1
CASSQGINQPQHF
TGTGCCAGCAGCCAAGGGATCAATCAGCCCCAGCATTTT
>few|.|TRBJ1-1|TRBV19
CASRRSREAFF
TGTGCCAGTAGAAGGAGCAGAGAAGCTTTCTTT
>few|.|TRBJ1-1|TRBV12-3/TRBV12-4
CASKSRGIDTEAFF
TGTGCCAGCAAAAGCCGGGGTATAGACACTGAAGCTTTCTTT
>few|TRBD1|TRBJ2-7|TRBV28
CASREPGQGSEQYF
TGTGCCAGCAGAGAGCCGGGACAGGGGAGCGAGCAGTACTTC
>few|TRBD1|TRBJ2-1|TRBV11-1
CASSYRGGEQFF
TGTGCCAGCAGTTACAGGGGCGGTGAGCAGTTCTTC
>few|TRBD1|TRBJ1-3|TRBV7-6
CASSSGQHSGNTIYF
TGTGCCAGCAGCTCGGGACAGCACTCTGGAAACACCATATATTTT
>few|.|TRBJ1-2|TRBV5-4
CASSLSNEGHYGYTF
TGTGCCAGCAGCTTGAGCAACGAGGGTCACTATGGCTACACCTTC
>few|.|TRBJ1-5|TRBV20-1
CSASKGRDQPQHF
TGCAGTGCTTCCAAGGGGCGCGATCAGCCCCAGCATTTT
>many|.|TRBJ2-1|TRBV30
CAWGLGRDEQFF
TGTGCCTGGGGTTTGGGTCGGGATGAGCAGTTCTTC
>.|TRBD2|TRBJ2-1|TRBV7-2
CASSLPSGGDTEQFF
TGTGCCAGCAGCTTACCTAGCGGGGGGGACACTGAGCAGTTCTTC
>few|TRBD1|TRBJ1-6|TRBV20-1
CSARTGQGENSPLHF
TGCAGTGCTAGAACGGGACAGGGCGAAAATTCACCCCTCCACTTT
>many|TRBD2|TRBJ2-5|TRBV20-1
CSARDAREGETQYF
TGCAGTGCTAGAGATGCTAGGGAGGGAGAGACCCAGTACTTC
>.|.|TRBJ2-3|TRBV27
CASSFGLRDTQYF
TGTGCCAGCAGTTTTGGACTCCGGGATACGCAGTATTTT
>many|.|TRBJ2-3|TRBV7-9
CASSELSSRDTQYF
TGTGCCAGCAGCGAACTTAGCAGTCGAGATACGCAGTATTTT
>.|.|TRBJ1-1|TRBV7-2
CASTRERGTEAFF
TGTGCCAGCACCAGGGAAAGGGGCACTGAAGCTTTCTTT
>many|.|TRBJ1-6|TRBV7-9
CASSNSGTENSPLHF
TGTGCCAGCAGCAACTCCGGGACGGAAAATTCACCCCTCCACTTT
>many|.|TRBJ1-1|TRBV30
CAWRDERDTEAFF
TGTGCCTGGAGGGACGAACGGGACACTGAAGCTTTCTTT
>few|.|TRBJ1-5|TRBV20-1
CSALRQDHYSNQPQHF
TGCAGTGCACTCCGACAGGACCACTATAGCAATCAGCCCCAGCATTTT
>few|.|TRBJ2-7|TRBV28
CASANHRDGNYEQYF
TGTGCCAGCGCAAATCACAGGGATGGTAATTACGAGCAGTACTTC
>many|TRBD1|TRBJ1-2|TRBV29-1
CSVGTGRDYGYTF
TGCAGCGTCGGGACAGGGAGAGACTATGGCTACACCTTC
>few|.|TRBJ1-1|TRBV6-6
CASSPYRSNTEAFF
TGTGCCAGCAGCCCCTACCGATCTAACACTGAAGCTTTCTTT
>few|TRBD2|TRBJ2-1|TRBV20-1
CSARGGVGEQFF
TGCAGTGCTAGGGGAGGGGTAGGTGAGCAGTTCTTC
>.|.|TRBJ1-5|TRBV4-3
CASSQGPDQPQHF
TGCGCCAGCAGCCAAGGGCCGGATCAGCCCCAGCATTTT
>few|TRBD2|TRBJ2-7|TRBV7-2
CASSLRETSLSF
TGTGCCAGCAGCTTGAGAGAGACTAGCTTGAGCTTC
>few|TRBD1|TRBJ2-3|TRBV12-3/TRBV12-4
CASSSTGMGTDTQYF
TGTGCCAGCAGTTCGACAGGGATGGGGACAGATACGCAGTATTTT
>few|TRBD2|TRBJ2-1|TRBV30
CAWKPGLAGAGEQFF
TGTGCCTGGAAACCGGGACTAGCGGGGGCCGGTGAGCAGTTCTTC
>many|.|TRBJ1-6|TRBV7-3
CASSLNPPRVWSYNSPLHF
TGTGCCAGCAGCTTAAACCCCCCCAGGGTGTGGTCCTATAATTCACCCCTCCACTTT
>.|.|TRBJ2-5|TRBV21-1
CASSALLERGTQETQYF
TGTGCCAGCAGCGCCTTACTAGAGCGGGGGACCCAAGAGACCCAGTACTTC
>.|.|TRBJ2-1|TRBV28
CASSLLYNEQFF
TGTGCCAGCAGTCTGCTATACAATGAGCAGTTCTTC
>.|.|TRBJ1-4|TRBV20-1
CSARDAREGYEKLFF
TGCAGTGCTAGAGACGCTCGGGAAGGTTATGAAAAACTGTTTTTT
>.|.|TRBJ2-7|TRBV28
CASTPGVAYEQYF
TGTGCCAGCACCCCAGGGGTAGCCTACGAGCAGTACTTC
>few|TRBD2|TRBJ2-1|TRBV12-3/TRBV12-4
CASSSGGGYNEQFF
TGTGCCAGCAGTTCTGGCGGGGGGTACAATGAGCAGTTCTTC
>many|.|TRBJ2-4|TRBV19
CASTPVWGGTKNIQYF
TGTGCCAGTACCCCTGTTTGGGGTGGGACCAAAAACATTCAGTACTTC
>few|.|TRBJ1-3|TRBV3-1
CASSLLGGGTIYF
TGTGCCAGCAGCTTACTTGGAGGTGGAACCATATATTTT
>many|TRBD1|TRBJ2-3|TRBV4-2
CASSQADRVEVDTQYF
TGTGCCAGCAGCCAAGCTGACAGGGTAGAGGTGGATACGCAGTATTTT
>many|.|TRBJ2-5|TRBV29-1
CSVEVETQYF
TGCAGCGTTGAAGTTGAGACCCAGTACTTC
>few|.|TRBJ2-5|TRBV28
CASSFLETQYF
.
>.|TRBD1|TRBJ1-1|TRBV20-1
CSARDPRGRRAFF
TGCAGTGCTAGAGACCCAAGGGGGCGGAGAGCTTTCTTT
>few|TRBD2|TRBJ2-7|TRBV19
CASSIGGGRIYEQYF
TGTGCCAGTAGTATCGGCGGGGGGAGGATCTACGAGCAGTACTTC
>few|.|TRBJ1-1|TRBV7-9
CASSPPEGFAFF
TGTGCCAGCAGCCCTCCGGAGGGTTTCGCTTTCTTT
>many|.|TRBJ2-3|TRBV20-1
CSARDVLASTDTQYF
TGCAGTGCTAGAGATGTGCTAGCCAGCACAGATACGCAGTATTTT
>.|.|TRBJ2-2|TRBV18
CASSPQMEGTGELFF
TGTGCCAGCTCACCGCAAATGGAGGGCACCGGGGAGCTGTTTTTT
>.|.|TRBJ2-1|TRBV7-2
CASSSSTRIVEQFF
TGTGCCAGCAGCTCCTCGACTAGAATTGTCGAGCAGTTCTTC
>.|.|TRBJ1-1|TRBV7-9
CASSLQMNTEAFF
TGTGCCAGCAGCTTACAGATGAACACTGAAGCTTTCTTT
>many|.|TRBJ1-1|TRBV28
CASSASGRGSNTEAFF
TGTGCCAGCAGTGCATCAGGGAGAGGTTCGAACACTGAAGCTTTCTTT
>many|TRBD1|TRBJ1-2|TRBV7-9
CASSGDRDALYTF
TGTGCCAGCAGCGGGGACAGGGATGCCCTCTACACCTTC
>.|.|TRBJ2-7|TRBV30
CAWSERGWKQYF
TGTGCCTGGAGTGAAAGGGGTTGGAAGCAGTACTTC
>many|.|TRBJ2-7|TRBV7-2
CASSFNRNYEQYF
TGTGCCAGCAGCTTTAACAGGAATTACGAGCAGTACTTC